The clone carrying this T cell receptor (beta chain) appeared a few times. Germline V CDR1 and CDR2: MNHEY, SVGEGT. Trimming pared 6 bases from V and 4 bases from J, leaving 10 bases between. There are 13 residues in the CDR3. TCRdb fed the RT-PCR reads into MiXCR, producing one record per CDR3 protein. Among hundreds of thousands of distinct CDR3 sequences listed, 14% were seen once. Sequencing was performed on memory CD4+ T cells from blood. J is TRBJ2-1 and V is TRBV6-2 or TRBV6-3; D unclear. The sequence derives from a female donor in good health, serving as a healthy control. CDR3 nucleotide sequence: TGTGCCAGCAGCCAACAGCTATACAATGAGCAGTTCTTC. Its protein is CASSQQLYNEQFF.